These T cell receptor beta chains were read from a single sample in a study of T cell responses to AZD1222 COVID-19 vaccine. Data came from immunoSEQ multiplex PCR; TCRdb stores just in-frame clones and leaves some out. The profile shows tens of thousands of clones, 90% to 95% of them singletons. The sample consisted of peripheral blood, taken 28 days after the second dose of the MenACWY control vaccine. These TCRs come from an adult who received the MenACWY meningococcal vaccine as a control. Each CDR3 is given with its conserved first and last residue. The D gene is left open where the match is weak. Clone size is given for some rows only: seen once, a few or many times, or a class if the clone is expanded.

TRBJ1-2 | TRBV29-1 | TRBD1 | - | TGCAGCGTCGGGACAGGGGGCTCGCGTGGCTACACCTTC | CSVGTGGSRGYTF
TRBJ1-1 | TRBV3-1/TRBV3-2 | TRBD1 | - | TGTGCCAGCAGCGTTACAGGGGCTGAAGCTTTCTTT | CASSVTGAEAFF
TRBJ1-4 | TRBV6-1 | - | - | TGTGCCAGCAGTGAATCGGGGACCGTAATGGAAAAACTGTTTTTT | CASSESGTVMEKLFF
TRBJ2-1 | TRBV11-3 | - | - | TGTGCCAGCAGCTTAGATCGGGTCCACAATGAGCAGTTCTTC | CASSLDRVHNEQFF
TRBJ2-6 | TRBV9 | - | - | TGTGCCAGTAAGGAAGGGTCTGGGGCCAACGTCCTGACTTTC | CASKEGSGANVLTF
TRBJ2-1 | TRBV28 | - | - | TGTGCCAGCGGGCTGACCTACAATGAGCAGTTCTTC | CASGLTYNEQFF
TRBJ2-3 | TRBV4-1 | TRBD2 | - | TGCGCCAGCGGAGTGCGGGAGGGAGATACGCAGTATTTT | CASGVREGDTQYF
TRBJ2-1 | TRBV7-9 | - | once | TGTGCCAGCAGCTCCACCGGGGGCTCCTACAATGAGCAGTTCTTC | CASSSTGGSYNEQFF
TRBJ1-1 | TRBV5-1 | TRBD1 | - | TGCGCCAGCAGCCTGACCGGGACAGGGTACACTGAAGCTTTCTTT | CASSLTGTGYTEAFF
TRBJ2-7 | TRBV7-8 | - | - | TGTGCCAGCAGCTTAACGTGGAGGAGAGCGTACGAGCAGTACTTC | CASSLTWRRAYEQYF
TRBJ2-5 | TRBV19 | - | - | TGTGCCAGTAGACCCACCCCCGGGACTCAGAAAGAGACCCAGTACTTC | CASRPTPGTQKETQYF
TRBJ2-1 | TRBV27 | - | - | TGTGCCAGCAGCGGCCCCAGGGAGCAGTTCTTC | CASSGPREQFF
TRBJ1-1 | TRBV7-6 | - | - | TGTGCCAGCAGCTTAGGAGGGTCGGAGAACACTGAAGCTTTCTTT | CASSLGGSENTEAFF
TRBJ2-2 | TRBV15 | - | - | TGTGCCACCAGCAGAGCGACCGGGGAGCTGTTTTTT | CATSRATGELFF
TRBJ2-1 | TRBV20-1 | - | - | TGCAGTGCTAGAGTGTATGAGCAGTTCTTC | CSARVYEQFF
TRBJ1-2 | TRBV19 | - | - | TGTGCCAGTAGTATTCGTTCAACCATCTATGGCTACACCTTC | CASSIRSTIYGYTF
TRBJ2-5 | TRBV28 | TRBD2 | once | TGTGCCAGCAGACGGGTAGCGGGAGGGTCGGAGACCCAGTACTTC | CASRRVAGGSETQYF
TRBJ1-5 | TRBV6-1 | - | - | TGTGCCAGCAGCCCGGACAGTTCCAATCAGCCCCAGCATTTT | CASSPDSSNQPQHF
TRBJ2-7 | TRBV7-2 | - | - | TGTGCCAGCAGCCTCAAATACGAGCAGTACTTC | CASSLKYEQYF
TRBJ2-7 | TRBV30 | TRBD2 | - | TGTGCCTCTAGTCCCAGCGGGAGGGTCCACGAGCAGTACTTC | CASSPSGRVHEQYF
TRBJ1-3 | TRBV18 | - | - | TGTGCCAGCTCACCAAGGACAGACGGAAACACCATATATTTT | CASSPRTDGNTIYF
TRBJ2-1 | TRBV7-6 | TRBD1 | - | TGTGCCAGCAGCAAAACTGGACAGGGTGGGGAGAACAATGAGCAGTTCTTC | CASSKTGQGGENNEQFF
TRBJ2-3 | TRBV2 | TRBD1 | - | TGTGCCAGCACCCGGGACAGGAGCACAGATACGCAGTATTTT | CASTRDRSTDTQYF
TRBJ1-5 | TRBV28 | TRBD1 | - | TGTGCCAGCAGACCCGCGGGACAGCACCATCAGCCCCAGCATTTT | CASRPAGQHHQPQHF
TRBJ2-1 | TRBV19 | TRBD2 | - | TGTGCCAGTAAACTAGCGGGAAGCAACAATGAGCAGTTCTTC | CASKLAGSNNEQFF
TRBJ1-1 | TRBV29-1 | - | - | TGCAGCGTTCGTGGCAGGGCGGGGACTGAAGCTTTCTTT | CSVRGRAGTEAFF
TRBJ1-2 | TRBV7-8 | - | - | TGTGCCAGCAGCTTAGGAGGAACAGACGGGTCTGGGACCTTC | CASSLGGTDGSGTF
TRBJ1-6 | TRBV6-5 | - | - | TGTGCCAGCAGTTACTCTGTGACAGGCGGGACACCCCTCCACTTT | CASSYSVTGGTPLHF
TRBJ2-1 | TRBV11-2 | - | - | TGTGCCAGCAGCCGGGACCCGGAGAGCTCCTACAATGAGCAGTTCTTC | CASSRDPESSYNEQFF
TRBJ2-7 | TRBV3-1/TRBV3-2 | - | - | TGTGCCAGCAGCCCGACTAATGGCTACGAGCAGTACTTC | CASSPTNGYEQYF
TRBJ2-3 | TRBV19 | - | - | TGTGCCAGTAGTCCCACAGGAGGCCGAGATACGCAGTATTTT | CASSPTGGRDTQYF
TRBJ1-3 | TRBV28 | TRBD1 | - | TGTGCCACCTCTCAGGGGGGAACTGGAAACACCATATATTTT | CATSQGGTGNTIYF
TRBJ2-7 | TRBV16 | - | - | TGTGCCAGCGGGCAGGGCGTAGACGAGCAGTACTTC | CASGQGVDEQYF
TRBJ1-1 | TRBV27 | - | - | TGTGCCAGCAGTTTGTTCGGGACCGGGGGTGGCACTGAAGCTTTCTTT | CASSLFGTGGGTEAFF
TRBJ2-1 | TRBV29-1 | TRBD2 | - | TGCAGCGTAAATAGGGCTAGCGGTAACAATGAGCAGTTCTTC | CSVNRASGNNEQFF
TRBJ2-7 | TRBV19 | - | - | TGTGCCAGTAGTATAAGGAGGGAGGTTGACGAGCAGTACTTC | CASSIRREVDEQYF
TRBJ2-5 | TRBV7-2 | - | - | TGTGCCAGCAGGACTGGAGTGGGGGGCGCAGAGACCCAGTACTTC | CASRTGVGGAETQYF